This T cell receptor (beta chain) was identified during a study of cytomegalovirus exposure and HLA in healthy donors. Findings and limits, study-wide: Several V segments, TRBV6-2 and TRBV6-3 among them, could not be told apart and were dropped.

The PCR made use of 60 Vbeta and 13 Jbeta primers. TCRdb's table, derived via immunoSEQ multiplex PCR, lists solely in-frame clones and lacks some. The table lists more than 110,000 clones, 70% to 75% of them singletons. The CDR3 covers 12 residues. Trimming removed 3 bases from V and 8 bases from J; junction bases left unmatched: 2. Germline V gene sequence: CDR1 SGHRS, CDR2 YFSETQ. This clone was seen a few times. Its antigen is currently unknown. The receptor was derived from a woman aged 30 to 39 in good health and CMV-seronegative. The genes are TRBV5-1 and TRBJ1-2, with 9 bases aligning to TRBD1. Input material: PBMCs. The CDR3 DNA reads TGCGCCAGCAGCTGGGACAGGGCGGGCTACACCTTC. Translation gives CASSWDRAGYTF.